The 31 T cell receptor beta chains listed next were all sequenced from one sample in a study of post-analysis software for immune sequencing data. The study's findings and limits: Patients used a handful of TRBV segments, including TRBV5-6, TRBV5-1 and TRBV20-1, more often than controls.

No cognate antigen is known for these TCRs. Unique molecular identifiers featured in each of the TCR beta cDNA libraries. One entry per CDR3 protein, called by TCRdb with MiXCR from the PCR reads. Here the sample spans 380,000 or so distinct CDR3 sequences, 30% to 45% being singletons. Sequences were obtained from blood. The receptors originated from a girl aged 10 to 17 with multiple sclerosis.

This chain uses TRBV15 with TRBJ1-5; D perhaps matches TRBD1 (5 bases). V lost 0 bases and J lost 7, with 7 bases in between. The CDR3 has 13 residues. CDR1 and CDR2 from the germline V gene are LNHNV and YYDKDF (reference sequence). The CDR3, as DNA: TGTGCCACCAGCAGAGATGGGGGACAGCCCCAGCATTTT. It translates to CATSRDGGQPQHF.

This chain connects TRBV7-2 to TRBJ2-3; the match to TRBD2 covers 14 bases. The CDR3 totals 15 residues. J lost 5 bases, V lost 5 bases, and 3 bases had no gene match. Germline CDR1 is SGHTA and CDR2 is FQGNSA. CDR3 region: CASSGLAGGGDTQYF. CDR3 nucleotide sequence: TGTGCCAGCAGCGGACTAGCGGGGGGCGGAGATACGCAGTATTTT.

This clonotype was found a few times. The chain joins TRBV9 to TRBJ2-3; TRBD2 aligns across 9 bases. This CDR3 is built from 17 residues. CDR1 is SGDLS, CDR2 YYNGEE, per germline. The V gene end was trimmed by 0 bases and the J gene end by 3 bases; junction bases not matched to a gene: 8. The CDR3 DNA is TGTGCCAGCAGCGTAGACGGGGGGGGACTAGCAACAGATACGCAGTATTTT. Protein product: CASSVDGGGLATDTQYF.

This sequence joins TRBV6-5 and TRBJ1-1; the D gene is possibly TRBD1 (5 bases). CDR3 length equals 13 residues. V lost 3 bases and J 7 bases, leaving 12 bases between the germline ends. Germline values: CDR1 MNHEY, CDR2 SVGAGI. CDR3 sequence: CASSYLGRLEAFF. For the CDR3, the DNA is TGTGCCAGCAGTTATTTGGGGCGGCTTGAAGCTTTCTTT.

The V and J genes are TRBV5-1 and TRBJ2-7; TRBD1 matches at 9 bases. V was pared by 3 bases and J by 6 bases, with 4 bases of the junction left unmatched. The CDR3 is 13 residues long. CDR1 is SGHRS and CDR2 is YFSETQ in the germline V gene. CDR3 in amino acids: CASSSGTGSEQYF. Written as DNA, the CDR3 is TGCGCCAGCAGCTCAGGGACAGGGAGCGAGCAGTACTTC.

The chain has TRBV29-1 and TRBJ2-5, with D maybe TRBD1 (5 bases). CDR1 is SQVTM, CDR2 ANQGSEA, per germline. Trimming took 0 bases from V and 5 from J, leaving 16 bases between them. The CDR3 runs to 15 residues. Written as DNA, the CDR3 is TGCAGCGTTGAAGATCAAGGGCAGGGTTGGGAGACCCAGTACTTC. Its translation is CSVEDQGQGWETQYF. Full variable domain (rest looked up from reference TRBV29-1 and TRBJ2-5): SAVISQKPSRDICQRGTSLTIQCQVDSQVTMMFWYRQQPGQSLTLIATANQGSEATYESGFVIDKFPISRPNLTFSTLTVSNMSPEDSSIYLCSVEDQGQGWETQYFGPGTRLLVL.

In regard to this clonotype: Possible read error: a much larger clone is one base away. V gene TRBV29-1 combines with J gene TRBJ2-2; 9 bases match TRBD2. The CDR3 covers 17 residues. Germline values: CDR1 SQVTM, CDR2 ANQGSEA. V dropped 1 base and J dropped 9; count of bases not matched to a gene: 15. The CDR3 here is CSVEADNSGGVARELFF. Here the CDR3 DNA reads TGCAGCGTTGAAGCCGATAATAGCGGGGGAGTCGCCAGGGAGCTGTTTTTT.

This clonotype turned up a few times. This chain connects TRBV5-1 to TRBJ2-3, with D uncertain. The V end was cut by 1 base, the J end by 1 base, with 10 bases between. The CDR3 length is 15 residues. CDR1 is SGHRS and CDR2 is YFSETQ in the germline V gene. The CDR3 DNA sequence: TGCGCCAGCAGCTTGACGGCTAGGGGCACAGATACGCAGTATTTT. The encoded protein is CASSLTARGTDTQYF.

There are a few counts of this clonotype. V usage is TRBV20-1 and J usage is TRBJ2-5; perhaps TRBD2 as D (5 bases). This CDR3 is 17 amino acids long. Trimming took off 6 bases at V and 3 bases at J, with 26 bases between the two ends. Germline V gene sequence: CDR1 DFQATT, CDR2 SNEGSKA (reference sequence). In DNA, the CDR3 is TGCAGTGCCCTAAGGAATTGGGGAGTAAGGGTGGAAGAGACCCAGTACTTC. Its translation is CSALRNWGVRVEETQYF.

The rearrangement uses TRBV18 and TRBJ2-3; 7 positions match TRBD1. The CDR3 is 14 amino acids. CDR1 is KGHSH and CDR2 is LQKENI in the germline V gene. Trimming cost V 3 bases and J 5 bases; bases outside gene matches: 5. CDR3 residues: CASSPTGVGDTQYF. CDR3 nucleotide sequence: TGTGCCAGCTCACCTACAGGGGTAGGAGATACGCAGTATTTT.

This clonotype came up many times. The V and J genes are TRBV29-1 and TRBJ2-3; a weak D match, TRBD2 (6 bases). Germline V gene data show CDR1 as SQVTM and CDR2 as ANQGSEA. Trimming left V 3 bases short and J 1 base short, with 11 bases between. This CDR3 region has 14 residues. The CDR3 region is CSVEAGSGTDTQYF. CDR3 nucleotides: TGCAGCGTTGAGGCGGGGAGTGGCACAGATACGCAGTATTTT.

V usage is TRBV6-2 or TRBV6-3 and J usage is TRBJ2-3; D gene unclear. There are 13 residues in the CDR3. V dropped 6 bases and J dropped 4 bases, with 11 bases sitting between them. Germline V CDR1 and CDR2: MNHEY, SVGEGT. This CDR3 reads CASRRIWADTQYF. CDR3 bases: TGTGCCAGCAGGCGCATATGGGCAGATACGCAGTATTTT.

The chain joins TRBV7-2 to TRBJ2-3; 8 bases fit TRBD2. Germline lookup yields CDR1 SGHTA and CDR2 FQGNSA. The V segment lost 4 bases and the J segment 3 bases; nucleotides outside the gene matches: 6. The CDR3 has 15 residues. The CDR3 reads CASSSSGGPTDTQYF. CDR3 bases: TGTGCCAGCAGCTCATCGGGGGGGCCGACAGATACGCAGTATTTT.

This clonotype has a handful of counts. V is TRBV14 and J is TRBJ2-7; 7 nucleotides agree with TRBD1. The CDR3 is 13 amino acids. V lost 5 bases to trimming and J lost 3 bases; unmatched junction nucleotides: 4. Germline loops: CDR1 SGHDN, CDR2 FVKESK. The CDR3 DNA follows: TGTGCCAGCAGCACCCGACAGGGCTACGAGCAGTACTTC. Protein: CASSTRQGYEQYF. The whole variable domain, remainder taken from reference TRBV14 and TRBJ2-7, is EAGVTQFPSHSVIEKGQTVTLRCDPISGHDNLYWYRRVMGKEIKFLLHFVKESKQDESGMPNNRFLAERTGGTYSTLKVQPAELEDSGVYFCASSTRQGYEQYFGPGTRLTVT.

This clonotype occurred a few times. A read error may explain this, as a much larger clone is one base away. The gene calls are TRBV29-1 and TRBJ2-7, with a possible D match to TRBD1 (6 bases). V lost 5 bases, J lost 2 bases, and 13 bases lay in between. In germline, CDR1 is SQVTM, CDR2 ANQGSEA. The CDR3 loop spans 13 amino acids. The CDR3 DNA reads TGCAGCGTTACAGGGCAGGGGCCCTACGAGCAGTACTTC. The encoded protein is CSVTGQGPYEQYF.

The chain recombines TRBV7-9 with TRBJ1-2, with 10 positions matching TRBD1. CDR3 size: 16 residues. V dropped 6 bases and J dropped 3; count of bases not matched to a gene: 10. Germline lookup yields CDR1 SEHNR and CDR2 FQNEAQ (reference sequence). CDR3 nucleotides: TGTGCCAGCAGTCCCCCGGGACAGGGGCGGGACTATGGCTACACCTTC. Its protein product is CASSPPGQGRDYGYTF.

This chain joins TRBV7-2 and TRBJ2-6; 7 bases line up with TRBD1. The CDR3 has 16 amino acids. Trimming at V came to 5 bases and at J to 2 bases, leaving 6 bases not matched to a gene. Germline V lookup: CDR1 SGHTA, CDR2 FQGNSA. The CDR3 here is CASSEQGTAGANVLTF. The CDR3, as DNA: TGTGCCAGCAGCGAACAGGGGACGGCTGGGGCCAACGTCCTGACTTTC.

This clonotype was seen repeatedly, ten times or more. The CDR3 region is CASSPDSDEQYF. In nucleotides, the CDR3 is TGTGCCAGCTCACCGGACAGTGACGAGCAGTACTTC. The chain uses TRBV18 and TRBJ2-7; D is perhaps TRBD1 (6 bases). The CDR3 covers 12 residues. Germline assignment: CDR1 KGHSH and CDR2 LQKENI. V shed 3 bases and J shed 5 bases, with 8 bases lying between them. Supplemented by reference TRBV18 and TRBJ2-7, the full variable domain reads NAGVMQNPRHLVRRRGQEARLRCSPMKGHSHVYWYRQLPEEGLKFMVYLQKENIIDESGMPKERFSAEFPKEGPSILRIQQVVRGDSAAYFCASSPDSDEQYFGPGTRLTVT.

This clonotype appeared once. The V call is TRBV7-8, the J call TRBJ1-1; D ambiguous. The CDR3 consists of 14 residues. The ends were cut back, 1 base at V and 6 bases at J, with 12 bases in the middle. The V gene's germline CDR1 is SGHVS and CDR2 FQNEAQ. The CDR3 DNA sequence: TGTGCCAGCAGCTTAGGGGTGGGGTACGCTGAAGCTTTCTTT. Translated, it gives CASSLGVGYAEAFF.

A few counts support this clonotype. The chain uses TRBV7-9 and TRBJ1-5; 7 nucleotides match TRBD1. The CDR3 totals 12 residues. Trimming at V came to 0 bases and at J to 10 bases, leaving 0 bases not matched to a gene. Germline V gene sequence: CDR1 SEHNR, CDR2 FQNEAQ (reference sequence). The CDR3 DNA reads as TGTGCCAGCAGCTTAGCAGGGGGCCCCCAGCATTTT. This codes for CASSLAGGPQHF.

The rearrangement uses TRBV20-1 and TRBJ1-1; no clear D. V was pared by 5 bases and J by 1 base, with 11 bases between. Germline CDR1 reads DFQATT; CDR2 reads SNEGSKA (reference sequence). The CDR3 runs to 13 residues. CDR3 sequence: CSAPSGPNTEAFF. The CDR3 DNA follows: TGCAGTGCTCCTAGCGGACCGAACACTGAAGCTTTCTTT.

This clonotype was observed many times. J is TRBJ2-7 and V is TRBV5-6; D possibly corresponds to TRBD1 (6 bases). Germline CDR1 and CDR2: SGHDT and YYEEEE. The CDR3 runs 14 residues. Trimming left V 1 base short and J 0 bases short, with 8 bases between. The CDR3 bases are TGTGCCAGCAGCTTGATAGGGGGCTCCTACGAGCAGTACTTC. It codes for CASSLIGGSYEQYF.

The rearrangement joins TRBV30 to TRBJ1-1; D uncertain. The V gene lost 3 bases and the J gene lost 6 bases, with 11 bases spanning the gap. Germline V lookup: CDR1 GTSNPN, CDR2 SVGIG (reference sequence). This CDR3 contains 12 residues. CDR3 sequence reads: CAWRVWAPEAFF. CDR3 DNA sequence: TGTGCCTGGAGAGTCTGGGCACCTGAAGCTTTCTTT. Full variable domain (remainder filled in from reference TRBV30 and TRBJ1-1): SQTIHQWPATLVQPVGSPLSLECTVEGTSNPNLYWYRQAAGRGLQLLFYSVGIGQISSEVPQNLSASRPQDRQFILSSKKLLLSDSGFYLCAWRVWAPEAFFGQGTRLTVV.

A remark on this clonotype: Since the CDR3 does not end with the conserved phenylalanine or tryptophan, this likely comes from a read error. J is TRBJ2-7 and V is TRBV7-9, with D perhaps being TRBD1 or TRBD2 (6 bases each). This CDR3 has 15 amino acids. V dropped 5 bases and J dropped 1 base, with 15 bases sitting between them. Germline CDR1 reads SEHNR; CDR2 reads FQNEAQ (reference sequence). The CDR3 loop is CASSGGREDSYEQYL. The CDR3 nucleotides are TGTGCCAGCAGCGGGGGGCGCGAGGATTCCTACGAGCAGTACCTC.

This clonotype has a count of ten or more. V gene TRBV7-6 combines with J gene TRBJ2-7; D is unclear. Trimming removed 1 base from V and 3 bases from J, with 4 bases in between. Per germline, CDR1 SGHVS and CDR2 FNYEAQ. This CDR3 has 12 amino acids. In DNA, the CDR3 is TGTGCCAGCAGCTTAGGTGACTACGAGCAGTACTTC. It is translated as CASSLGDYEQYF.

Concerning this clonotype: The junction departs from germline at one end; a sequencing error may be responsible. V usage is TRBV4-1 and J usage is TRBJ2-1; D unresolved. The germline V gene encodes CDR1 MGHRA and CDR2 YSYEKL. The CDR3 loop spans 13 amino acids. Written as DNA, the CDR3 is TGCGCCAGTAGCCAAGATACCCGGGATGAGCAGTTCTTC. Protein product: CASSQDTRDEQFF.

This clonotype was found many times. The chain is built from TRBV7-2 and TRBJ2-1, with D tentatively TRBD2 (5 bases). V was trimmed by 6 bases and J by 4 bases, leaving 13 bases between them. Germline CDR1 reads SGHTA; CDR2 reads FQGNSA. This CDR3 contains 14 residues. The CDR3 coding sequence is TGTGCCAGCAGTTTAACTAGTGATTACAATGAGCAGTTCTTC. It is translated as CASSLTSDYNEQFF.

This chain uses TRBV7-9 with TRBJ2-1; 11 nucleotides agree with TRBD2. The CDR3 covers 13 residues. CDR1 and CDR2 from the germline V gene are SEHNR and FQNEAQ (reference sequence). The ends lost 6 bases at V and 7 bases at J; junction bases unmatched: 2. CDR3 amino acids: CASRTSGENEQFF. Here the CDR3 DNA reads TGTGCCAGCAGGACTAGCGGGGAAAATGAGCAGTTCTTC.

This clonotype was picked up a small number of times. The chain links TRBV5-1 to TRBJ2-2; D tentatively fits TRBD1 or TRBD2 (5 bases each). The CDR3 has 15 amino acids. The germline V gene has CDR1 SGHRS and CDR2 YFSETQ. Trimming pared 3 bases from V and 7 bases from J, leaving 16 bases between. The CDR3 DNA reads as TGCGCCAGCAGCTCCGGGACGGACGCCGTCGGGGAGCTGTTTTTT. It specifies CASSSGTDAVGELFF.

This clonotype was seen more than once but under ten times. This chain joins TRBV10-3 and TRBJ2-7; unclear D gene. The CDR3 is made up of 11 amino acids. V gave up 10 bases and J gave up 5 bases, with 12 bases separating them. Germline V lookup: CDR1 ENHRY, CDR2 SYGVKD. CDR3 DNA sequence: TGTGCCACCGGGCTCGGACACGAGCAGTACTTC. Amino acid sequence: CATGLGHEQYF.

In this sample, this clonotype turned up a few times. This chain connects TRBV20-1 to TRBJ2-7, with D maybe TRBD2 (5 bases). Germline-derived CDR1 and CDR2 are DFQATT and SNEGSKA (reference sequence). The CDR3 has 11 amino acids. V lost 3 bases and J lost 3, with 6 bases in between. In nucleotides, the CDR3 is TGCAGTGCTAGCGAGGGCTACGAGCAGTACTTC. This gives the protein CSASEGYEQYF.